The 3 T cell receptor beta chains below all came from one sample that was sequenced in a study of T-cell memory formation after mild COVID-19. MiXCR, applied by TCRdb to the 5' RACE reads, yields one record per CDR3 protein. The profile shows 310,000 or so distinct CDR3 sequences, roughly 15% of them singletons. The material sequenced was PBMCs or a T cell subset sorted from them (not recorded which). Receptor source: a man between 18 and 35 years old who had mild COVID-19 (a few samples of this study predate the infection). Cell type and time point are not known.

This clonotype was counted many times. The V call is TRBV4-3, the J call TRBJ1-2; D remains ambiguous. V gave up 0 bases and J gave up 4 bases, with 12 bases separating them. The CDR3 runs 15 residues. Germline V gene sequence: CDR1 LGHNA, CDR2 YSLEER. As DNA, the CDR3 is TGCGCCAGCAGCCAAGATTACGGGTTGGCCTATGGCTACACCTTC. Translating it yields CASSQDYGLAYGYTF.

The DNA of the CDR3 is TGTGCCAGCAGTTTACGTATGGAGACAGGGGGCTTTGAGACCCAGTACTTC. Translating gives CASSLRMETGGFETQYF. The chain links TRBV12-3 or TRBV12-4 to TRBJ2-5; TRBD1 aligns across 10 bases. J gave up 5 bases and V 2 bases, and 11 bases lay outside the gene matches. This CDR3 comprises 17 residues.

This clonotype came up a few times. The rearrangement uses TRBV6-6 and TRBJ2-3; TRBD2 matches 8 bases. Trimming removed 4 bases from V and 2 bases from J; junction bases left unmatched: 2. Germline CDR1 reads MNHNY; CDR2 reads SVGAGI (reference sequence). The CDR3 runs 14 residues. The CDR3: CASSSSGHTDTQYF. CDR3 sequence (DNA): TGTGCCAGCAGTTCTAGCGGGCACACAGATACGCAGTATTTT.